The 14 T cell receptor beta chains below come from one sample, sequenced in a study of T-cell reconstitution after alpha-beta-depleted transplantation in children. Molecular barcoding with unique molecular identifiers was used for the TCRbeta library. TCRdb processed the PCR reads anew with MiXCR; each CDR3 protein has one entry. In the table there are 300,000 or so distinct CDR3 sequences, roughly 9.5% of which are singletons. Sequenced material: PBMCs from the stem cell graft donor, taken from the stem cell graft. The source of these receptors is a human donor who donated a stem cell graft to a child with SCID.

This clonotype was counted between two and nine times. This chain uses TRBV20-1 with TRBJ2-5, with D unclear. V lost 1 base, J lost 2 bases, and 5 bases lay in between. Germline V gene sequence: CDR1 DFQATT, CDR2 SNEGSKA (reference sequence). The length of the CDR3 is 12 residues. CDR3 coding DNA: TGCAGTGCTAGAGTTTTGCAAGAGACCCAGTACTTC. It encodes CSARVLQETQYF.

The chain employs TRBV24-1 and TRBJ2-5; TRBD2 matches at 8 bases. CDR1 and CDR2 (germline): KGHDR, SFDVKD. The CDR3 is 12 residues long. V was pared by 3 bases and J by 9 bases, with 2 bases of the junction left unmatched. CDR3 sequence reads: CATSDPGGPQYF. The CDR3 region has the DNA TGTGCCACCAGTGATCCGGGGGGGCCCCAGTACTTC.

This clonotype was counted a few times. The chain carries TRBV12-3 or TRBV12-4 and TRBJ2-5; D remains unclear. The CDR3 sequence is 11 residues long. The V and J ends lost 5 bases and 5 bases respectively, with 6 bases between them. CDR3 sequence (DNA): TGTGCCAGCAGTATGAAGGAGACCCAGTACTTC. It encodes CASSMKETQYF.

The chain joins TRBV9 to TRBJ2-2; D is perhaps TRBD1 (6 bases). The CDR3 totals 16 residues. V was cut by 0 bases and J by 2 bases, with 11 bases left in between. Germline V lookup: CDR1 SGDLS, CDR2 YYNGEE. The CDR3 sequence is CASSVEGQQNTGELFF. The CDR3 coding sequence is TGTGCCAGCAGCGTAGAGGGACAACAAAACACCGGGGAGCTGTTTTTT.

This clonotype was detected ten times or more. The chain combines TRBV20-1 with TRBJ2-7; D gene ambiguous. The ends were cut back, 3 bases at V and 7 bases at J, with 10 bases in the middle. The CDR3 is 11 amino acids. Looked up from germline, CDR1 is DFQATT and CDR2 is SNEGSKA (reference sequence). The CDR3: CSASPEREQYF. The CDR3 DNA is TGCAGTGCTAGCCCCGAAAGAGAGCAGTACTTC.

This clonotype was found a few times. This chain uses TRBV20-1 with TRBJ2-1; TRBD2 is a possible D gene (5 bases). CDR3 length: 13 amino acids. The germline V and J ends were trimmed by 3 bases and 7 bases, with 13 bases remaining between them. Germline assignment: CDR1 DFQATT and CDR2 SNEGSKA (reference sequence). The CDR3 region has the DNA TGCAGTGCTAGTGAACTAGATGGGAATGAGCAGTTCTTC. This encodes CSASELDGNEQFF.

This clonotype appeared many times. The chain has TRBV6-2 or TRBV6-3 and TRBJ1-2, with D uncertain. CDR1 is MNHEY, CDR2 SVGEGT, per germline. The CDR3 runs 14 residues. Trimming shortened V by 0 bases and J by 3 bases, and 8 bases separated the two germline ends. The CDR3 loop is CASSYSEEYYGYTF. CDR3 sequence (DNA): TGTGCCAGCAGTTACTCCGAGGAGTACTATGGCTACACCTTC.

The table lists this clonotype with many counts. This chain links TRBV7-2 with TRBJ2-3, with no clear D. Germline V gene lookup returns CDR1 SGHTA and CDR2 FQGNSA. The length of the CDR3 is 13 residues. V was shortened by 5 bases and J by 5 bases, with 11 bases between the two germline ends. CDR3 DNA: TGTGCCAGCAGCGTAATTAGTAGAGATACGCAGTATTTT. Its translation is CASSVISRDTQYF.

The count of this clonotype is one. A much larger clone differs by one base, so this may be a read error. The chain couples TRBV6-5 to TRBJ2-7; D is undetermined. The CDR3 is 13 amino acids. Germline CDR1 MNHEY, CDR2 SVGAGI. The V and J ends lost 2 bases and 0 bases respectively, with 5 bases between them. In DNA, the CDR3 is TGTGCCAGCAGTTACGGGAACTCCTACGAGCAGTACTTC. Translation gives CASSYGNSYEQYF.

This clonotype has a count of ten or more. The chain carries TRBV20-1 and TRBJ2-3, with D perhaps TRBD2 (6 bases). Trimming left V 0 bases short and J 3 bases short, with 10 bases between. This CDR3 spans 14 amino acids. Germline loops: CDR1 DFQATT, CDR2 SNEGSKA (reference sequence). This CDR3 reads CSARDLAGTDTQYF. The DNA of the CDR3 is TGCAGTGCTAGAGATCTGGCGGGGACAGATACGCAGTATTTT.

About this clonotype: It may be a read error: a sequence one base away is much more abundant. The rearrangement joins TRBV6-5 to TRBJ2-2; D unclear. V dropped 8 bases and J dropped 10 bases, with 14 bases sitting between them. The CDR3 length is 12 residues. Germline values: CDR1 MNHEY, CDR2 SVGAGI. The CDR3, as DNA: TGTGCCAGCCTCTCTTCCCCCGTGGAGCTGTTTTTT. It is translated as CASLSSPVELFF.

This clonotype was seen a handful of times. V gene TRBV12-3 or TRBV12-4 combines with J gene TRBJ1-6; possibly TRBD1 for D (6 bases). This CDR3 contains 13 residues. V was shortened by 8 bases and J by 5 bases, with 10 bases between the two germline ends. The CDR3 sequence: CASGGSNNSPLHF. The DNA of the CDR3 is TGTGCCAGCGGGGGCAGTAATAATTCACCCCTCCACTTT.

This chain links TRBV4-1 with TRBJ2-3; 8 positions match TRBD1. V shed 4 bases and J 0 bases; nucleotides not matched to a gene: 3. Per the germline V gene, CDR1 is MGHRA and CDR2 is YSYEKL. The CDR3 consists of 15 residues. Here the CDR3 DNA reads TGCGCCAGCAGCCGGGGGACAGGAAGCACAGATACGCAGTATTTT. This gives the protein CASSRGTGSTDTQYF.

This clonotype showed up just a few times. The chain couples TRBV12-3 or TRBV12-4 to TRBJ2-1; D is ambiguous. The V and J ends lost 5 bases and 10 bases respectively, with 12 bases between them. The CDR3 covers 12 residues. CDR3 DNA sequence: TGTGCCAGCAGTCCACCTTGGTGGGAGCAGTTCTTC. Translating it yields CASSPPWWEQFF.